This section outlines one T cell receptor beta chain sequence together with its context. The data stem from a study of blood T cell repertoires in COVID-19. Study-wide context: The study drew acute and convalescent COVID-19 samples from the United States, Italy and Spain. PBMCs, B-cell-depleted T cells, or T cells provided the cDNA or gDNA that made up the material.

As originally analysed: For nucleated cells, counts were estimated from reference gene primer amplification. The protocol was immunoSEQ multiplex PCR, while the TCRdb copy is restricted to in-frame clones and leaves out a portion. V, J and clone size reflect that table, while D and trimming were determined from the DNA. In the table there are 470,000 or so clones, 70% to 90% of which are singletons. The CDR3 is 15 residues long. Germline V lookup: CDR1 SGHTS, CDR2 YDEGEE. V was pared by 5 bases and J by 1 base, with 15 bases between. The sequenced material came from peripheral blood. This receptor was taken from a human donor in a cohort sampled during active COVID-19. The chain couples TRBV5-8 to TRBJ1-1; D remains unclear. Written as DNA, the CDR3 is TGTGCCAGCAGGGGCATACGGATACCGAACACTGAAGCTTTCTTT. It specifies CASRGIRIPNTEAFF.